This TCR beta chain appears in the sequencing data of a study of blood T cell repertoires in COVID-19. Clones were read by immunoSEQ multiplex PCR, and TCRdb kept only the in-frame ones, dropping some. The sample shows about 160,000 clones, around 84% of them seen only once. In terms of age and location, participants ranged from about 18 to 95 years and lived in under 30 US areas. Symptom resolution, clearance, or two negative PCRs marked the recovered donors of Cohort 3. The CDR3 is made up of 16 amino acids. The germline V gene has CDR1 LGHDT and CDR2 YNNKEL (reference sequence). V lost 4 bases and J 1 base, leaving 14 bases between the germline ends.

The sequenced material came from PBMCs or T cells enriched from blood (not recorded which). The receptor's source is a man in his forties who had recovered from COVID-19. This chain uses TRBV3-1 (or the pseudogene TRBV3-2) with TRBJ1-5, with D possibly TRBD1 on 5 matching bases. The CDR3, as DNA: TGTGCCAGCAGCCCAAGTAGGGGCGGAAGCAATCAGCCCCAGCATTTT. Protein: CASSPSRGGSNQPQHF.